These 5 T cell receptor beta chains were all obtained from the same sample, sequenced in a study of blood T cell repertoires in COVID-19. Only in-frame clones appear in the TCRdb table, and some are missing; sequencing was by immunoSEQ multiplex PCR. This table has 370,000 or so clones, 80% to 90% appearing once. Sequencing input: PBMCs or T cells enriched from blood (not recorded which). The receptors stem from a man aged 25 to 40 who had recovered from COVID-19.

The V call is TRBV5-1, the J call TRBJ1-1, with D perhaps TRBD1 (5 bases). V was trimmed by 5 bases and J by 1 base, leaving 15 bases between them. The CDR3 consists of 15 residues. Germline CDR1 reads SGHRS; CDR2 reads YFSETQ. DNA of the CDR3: TGCGCCAGCAGAGAACAGGTCTCAGCGAACACTGAAGCTTTCTTT. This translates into CASREQVSANTEAFF.

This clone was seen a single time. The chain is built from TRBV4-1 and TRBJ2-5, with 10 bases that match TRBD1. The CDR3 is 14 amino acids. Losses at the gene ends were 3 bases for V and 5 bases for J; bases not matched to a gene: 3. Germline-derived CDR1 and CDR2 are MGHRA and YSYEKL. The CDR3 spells CASSQGQGTETQYF. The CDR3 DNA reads TGCGCCAGCAGCCAGGGACAGGGGACGGAGACCCAGTACTTC.

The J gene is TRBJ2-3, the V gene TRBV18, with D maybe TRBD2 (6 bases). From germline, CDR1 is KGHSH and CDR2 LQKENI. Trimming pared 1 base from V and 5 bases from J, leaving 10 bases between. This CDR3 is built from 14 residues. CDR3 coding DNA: TGTGCCAGCTCACCACTACTAGCACAAGATACGCAGTATTTT. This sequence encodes CASSPLLAQDTQYF.

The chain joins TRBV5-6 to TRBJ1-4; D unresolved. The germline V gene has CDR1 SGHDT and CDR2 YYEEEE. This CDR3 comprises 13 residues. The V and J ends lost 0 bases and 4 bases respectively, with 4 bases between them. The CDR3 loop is CASSLVFNEKLFF. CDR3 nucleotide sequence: TGTGCCAGCAGCTTGGTATTTAATGAAAAACTGTTTTTT.

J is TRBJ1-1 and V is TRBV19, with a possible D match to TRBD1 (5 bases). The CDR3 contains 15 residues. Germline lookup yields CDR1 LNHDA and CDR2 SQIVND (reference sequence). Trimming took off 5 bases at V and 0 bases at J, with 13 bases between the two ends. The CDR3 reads CASSPWGGMNTEAFF. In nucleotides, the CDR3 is TGTGCCAGTAGTCCTTGGGGGGGAATGAACACTGAAGCTTTCTTT.